This paragraph reports one T cell receptor (beta chain). The data derive from a study of blood T cell repertoires in COVID-19. In the study's own analysis: From reference gene primer amplification, estimates of nucleated cell counts were derived. Produced via immunoSEQ multiplex PCR; TCRdb's table is partial and in-frame only. V and J calls and clone size are as listed in that table; D and trimming were resolved from the DNA. The sample shows under 70,000 clones, 88% of them seen only once. The sequencing sample was made of peripheral blood. The TCR was taken from a woman aged 55-69 years with COVID-19, enrolled during active disease.

CDR3 sequence: CASSQDPQGTNEKLFF. CDR3 sequence (DNA): TGTGCCAGCAGCCAAGACCCCCAGGGAACTAATGAAAAACTGTTTTTT. This chain connects TRBV4-2 to TRBJ1-4, with TRBD1 as a possible D gene (5 bases). The V end was cut by 0 bases, the J end by 1 base, with 9 bases between. CDR1 LGHNA and CDR2 YNFKEQ come from the germline V gene. The CDR3 extends over 16 amino acids.